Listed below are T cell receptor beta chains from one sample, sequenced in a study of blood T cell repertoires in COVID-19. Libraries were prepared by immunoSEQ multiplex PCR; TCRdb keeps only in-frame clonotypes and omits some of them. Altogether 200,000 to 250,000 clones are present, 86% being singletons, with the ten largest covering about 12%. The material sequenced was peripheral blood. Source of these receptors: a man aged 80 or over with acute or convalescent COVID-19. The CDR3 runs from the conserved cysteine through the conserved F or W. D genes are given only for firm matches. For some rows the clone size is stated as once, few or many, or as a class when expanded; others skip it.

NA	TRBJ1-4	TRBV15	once	CATSRVSNGGGEKLFF	TGTGCCACCAGCAGAGTCTCCAATGGTGGGGGGGAAAAACTGTTTTTT
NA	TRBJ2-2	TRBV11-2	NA	CASSFTGSGELFF	TGTGCCAGCAGCTTTACGGGATCCGGGGAGCTGTTTTTT
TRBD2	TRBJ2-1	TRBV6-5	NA	CASSLGTSGMNEQFF	TGTGCCAGCAGCCTTGGGACTAGCGGGATGAATGAGCAGTTCTTC
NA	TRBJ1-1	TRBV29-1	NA	CSVVTPMNTEAFF	TGCAGCGTTGTTACACCGATGAACACTGAAGCTTTCTTT
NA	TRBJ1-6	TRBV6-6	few	CASSYFPKGYNSPLHF	TGTGCCAGCAGTTACTTCCCCAAGGGGTATAATTCACCCCTCCACTTT
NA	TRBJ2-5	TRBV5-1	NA	CASSPTGSGQETQYF	TGCGCCAGCAGCCCTACAGGGTCTGGCCAAGAGACCCAGTACTTC
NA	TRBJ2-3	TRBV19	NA	CASSIGLSTDTQYF	TGTGCCAGTAGTATAGGTCTTAGCACAGATACGCAGTATTTT
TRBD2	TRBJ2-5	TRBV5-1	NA	CASSGGRLAGDETQYF	TGCGCCAGCAGCGGGGGTAGACTAGCGGGAGACGAGACCCAGTACTTC
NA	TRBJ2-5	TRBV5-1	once	CASSLGGQGSQETQYF	TGCGCCAGCAGCTTGGGAGGGCAGGGGTCTCAAGAGACCCAGTACTTC
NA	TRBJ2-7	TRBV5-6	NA	CASSPTGRYEQYF	TGTGCCAGCAGCCCGACAGGTCGCTACGAGCAGTACTTC
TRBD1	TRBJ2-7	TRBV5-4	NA	CASSLQGGSEQYF	TGTGCCAGCAGCTTACAGGGGGGTTCCGAGCAGTACTTC
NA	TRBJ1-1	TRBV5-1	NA	CASREVEAEAFF	TGCGCCAGCCGCGAGGTAGAAGCTGAAGCTTTCTTT
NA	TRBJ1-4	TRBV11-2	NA	CASSLHHLRGFINEKLFF	TGTGCCAGCAGCTTACACCACCTCAGGGGTTTTATTAATGAAAAACTGTTTTTT
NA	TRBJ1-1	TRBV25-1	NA	CASSPPRSGLKGTEAFF	TGTGCCAGCAGTCCCCCCCGCTCCGGACTCAAGGGCACTGAAGCTTTCTTT
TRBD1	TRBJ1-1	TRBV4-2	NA	CASSQVGQEVTEAFF	TGTGCCAGCAGCCAAGTCGGACAGGAGGTCACTGAAGCTTTCTTT
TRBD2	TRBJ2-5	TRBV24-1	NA	CATSLAGVEETQYF	TGTGCCACCAGTTTAGCGGGGGTGGAGGAGACCCAGTACTTC
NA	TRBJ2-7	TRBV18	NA	CASSDLGQSYEQYF	TGTGCCAGCTCAGACCTAGGACAGTCCTACGAGCAGTACTTC
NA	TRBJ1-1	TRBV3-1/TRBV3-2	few	CASSQGQANTEAFF	TGTGCCAGCAGCCAAGGACAAGCGAACACTGAAGCTTTCTTT
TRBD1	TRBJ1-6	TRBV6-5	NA	CASSYTDRGGSPLHF	TGTGCCAGCAGTTACACGGACAGGGGAGGCTCACCCCTCCACTTT
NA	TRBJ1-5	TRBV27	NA	CASAKPGPGGSNQPQHF	TGTGCCAGCGCAAAACCGGGCCCCGGGGGTAGCAATCAGCCCCAGCATTTT
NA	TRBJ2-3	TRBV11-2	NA	CASSLTGDTQYF	TGTGCCAGCAGCCTCACGGGAGATACGCAGTATTTT
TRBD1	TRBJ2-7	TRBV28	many	CASSSIGQGASYEQYF	TGTGCCAGCAGTTCTATTGGACAGGGGGCCTCCTACGAGCAGTACTTC
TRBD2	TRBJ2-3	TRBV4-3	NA	CASSRVGGVQGTQYF	TGCGCCAGCAGCCGCGTCGGGGGGGTGCAGGGTACGCAGTATTTT
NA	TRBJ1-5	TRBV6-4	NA	CASSDRGGLQPQHF	TGTGCCAGCAGTGACAGGGGAGGATTACAGCCCCAGCATTTT